The clone carrying this T cell receptor beta chain has at least ten counts. Its specificity is unknown. The CDR3 has 14 amino acids. V was trimmed by 4 bases and J by 4 bases, leaving 12 bases between them. Germline CDR1 is SGHRS and CDR2 is YFSETQ. Time point of the sample: pre-sensitization, week 0. Indicated treatment: therapeutic diphenylcyclopropenone sensitization with weekly scalp DPC. The data were obtained in a study of human T cells and chemical hapten exposure. Background on the study: The patch tests put 0.01% DPC on the skin of the upper back and were read 6 days later. A patient group, mainly female, showed alopecia areata, totalis or universalis. Study-wide findings and caveats: TCRs above 1 in 1000 frequency stayed constant with DPC sensitization.

Library preparation tagged each individual cDNA molecule with a unique molecular identifier. TCRdb called the RACE reads again in MiXCR, with one record for every CDR3 protein. The sample shows over 85,000 distinct CDR3 sequences, approximately 11% of them seen only once. This chain joins TRBV5-1 and TRBJ2-1, with D perhaps TRBD1 (6 bases). Sequences were derived from whole blood, sampled in connection with sensitization to the hapten diphenylcyclopropenone (DPC). The clonotype originates from a woman aged 55-75 years with alopecia areata. Some clones in this sample may be carry-over from other donors' samples. Here the CDR3 reads CASSPLQGYNEQFF. CDR3 sequence (DNA): TGCGCCAGCAGCCCCTTACAGGGTTACAATGAGCAGTTCTTC.